The clone carrying this TCR beta chain was picked up one time. Its matching antigen is unknown. A much larger clonotype is one base distant, so this may be a read error. The sample comes from a study of tumor-infiltrating lymphocytes in primary liver carcinoma. Constant-region priming of about 0.5 ug total RNA yielded TCR beta cDNA. Three rounds of nested multiplex PCR with slightly modified ARM-PCR produced TCR beta libraries. Amplification in the first two PCR rounds was performed using TRBV1-TRBV30 forward primers and a C-beta reverse primer for about 10 cycles each. TCRdb re-called the multiplex PCR reads through MiXCR, storing one row per CDR3 protein. The table shows approximately 92,000 distinct CDR3 sequences, with approximately 71% occurring only once. The CDR3 runs 14 residues. Germline V lookup: CDR1 SGHAT, CDR2 FQNNGV. Co-extraction of RNA and DNA was performed on about 18-33 mg of unsorted bulk tissue.

Study outcomes and limitations: Tumor region pairs shared more overlap than did tumor-adjacent and tumor-blood pairs. Blood fell significantly below tumors in its top-250-clone fraction (p = 0.039).

The sequencing input was liver tumor tissue from sampling region 5. Subset described: tumor region T5, tumor centre. V usage is TRBV11-2 and J usage is TRBJ2-5, with 8 bases fitting TRBD1. The sequence was obtained from an older woman with primary liver carcinoma and hepatitis B virus infection. CDR3 in amino acids: CTSSSRTGQETQYF. In nucleotides, the CDR3 is TGTACCAGCAGCTCCCGGACAGGGCAAGAGACCCAGTACTTC.